Below, 23 T cell receptor beta chains from the same sample are listed, as sequenced in a study of blood T cell repertoires in COVID-19. Clones were read by immunoSEQ multiplex PCR, and TCRdb kept only the in-frame ones, dropping some. This table has roughly 230,000 clones, about 85% appearing once. Sequencing input: peripheral blood. These receptors were collected from a man aged 40-55 years with acute or convalescent COVID-19.

This clone has just one count. The chain joins TRBV7-4 to TRBJ2-5; D unclear. CDR1 is SGHVT, CDR2 SQSDAQ, per germline. Trimming pared 1 base from V and 4 bases from J, leaving 19 bases between. This CDR3 region has 17 residues. In nucleotides, the CDR3 is TGTGCCAGCAGCTTAGGGGTATCGAGAGGTCGTGGAGAGACCCAGTACTTC. Translated: CASSLGVSRGRGETQYF.

The V gene is TRBV19, the J gene TRBJ1-1; the D gene is possibly TRBD1 (5 bases). CDR3 length: 19 amino acids. Trimming stripped 7 bases from V and 2 bases from J, with 29 bases between. Germline V gene data show CDR1 as LNHDA and CDR2 as SQIVND (reference sequence). CDR3 amino acids: CASKNVYGDSYLLNTEAFF. CDR3 bases: TGTGCCAGTAAAAATGTTTACGGGGACTCATACCTACTAAACACTGAAGCTTTCTTT.

The J gene is TRBJ1-2, the V gene TRBV28; 7 nucleotides align to TRBD1. J gave up 9 bases and V 4 bases, and 11 bases lay outside the gene matches. The V gene's germline CDR1 is MDHEN and CDR2 SYDVKM. This CDR3 has 14 residues. The CDR3 here is CASSSGTDLMSYTF. The CDR3 coding sequence is TGTGCCAGCAGTTCTGGGACAGACCTTATGAGCTACACCTTC.

The rearrangement joins TRBV5-1 to TRBJ1-2; D is perhaps TRBD1 (6 bases). Germline CDR1 SGHRS, CDR2 YFSETQ. The germline V and J ends were trimmed by 3 bases and 4 bases, with 13 bases remaining between them. This CDR3 has 14 residues. The CDR3 region has the DNA TGCGCCAGCAGCTCGGACAGCCAAGGCTATGGCTACACCTTC. Translated, it gives CASSSDSQGYGYTF.

As DNA, the CDR3 is TGTGCCTGGAGTGTAAGCGGGGGGACCCAGTACTTC. This codes for CAWSVSGGTQYF. V is TRBV30 and J is TRBJ2-5; 8 positions agree with TRBD2. Trimming removed 0 bases from V and 7 bases from J; junction bases left unmatched: 1. Germline lookup yields CDR1 GTSNPN and CDR2 SVGIG (reference sequence). This CDR3 comprises 12 residues.

J is TRBJ1-2 and V is TRBV28; possibly TRBD1 for D (6 bases). CDR1 and CDR2 (germline): MDHEN, SYDVKM. V was pared by 2 bases and J by 7 bases, with 23 bases between. This CDR3 region has 17 residues. The CDR3 DNA follows: TGTGCCAGCAGTTTAGGGCAGGGGAACCCCGCGGGCCGTGGCTACACCTTC. As protein: CASSLGQGNPAGRGYTF.

The chain is built from TRBV15 and TRBJ1-5, with D maybe TRBD1 (5 bases). The V and J ends lost 4 bases and 4 bases respectively, with 11 bases between them. This CDR3 spans 14 amino acids. Per the germline V gene, CDR1 is LNHNV and CDR2 is YYDKDF (reference sequence). The CDR3 region has the DNA TGTGCCACCAGCAACTCCGGGGGGAATCAGCCCCAGCATTTT. It is translated as CATSNSGGNQPQHF. Filled out from reference TRBV15 and TRBJ1-5, the complete variable domain reads DAMVIQNPRYQVTQFGKPVTLSCSQTLNHNVMYWYQQKSSQAPKLLFHYYDKDFNNEADTPDNFQSRRPNTSFCFLDIRSPGLGDTAMYLCATSNSGGNQPQHFGDGTRLSIL.

As regards this clone: One junction end does not reproduce the germline sequence, and a read error may be involved. The V and J genes are TRBV7-7 and TRBJ2-5; maybe TRBD1 (5 bases). The length of the CDR3 is 14 residues. Germline V gene lookup returns CDR1 SSHAT and CDR2 FNYEAQ (reference sequence). The CDR3: CASSLVGQFETQYF. Written as DNA, the CDR3 is TGTGCTAGCAGCTTAGTGGGGCAGTTCGAGACCCAGTACTTC.

This sequence joins TRBV5-5 and TRBJ1-6; no clear D gene. The CDR3 totals 13 residues. Per germline, CDR1 SGHKS and CDR2 YYEKEE (reference sequence). Trimming took 6 bases from V and 7 from J, leaving 11 bases between them. The CDR3 region has the DNA TGTGCCAGCACCGTACTCACGAATTCACCCCTCCACTTT. Protein: CASTVLTNSPLHF.

V and J are TRBV9 and TRBJ2-3, with D tentatively TRBD2 (7 bases). Trimming left V 3 bases short and J 7 bases short, with 15 bases between. Germline V gene sequence: CDR1 SGDLS, CDR2 YYNGEE. The CDR3 is made up of 14 amino acids. The chain's CDR3 is CASSGGGGPYTQYF. CDR3 sequence (DNA): TGTGCCAGCAGCGGTGGGGGGGGCCCTTATACGCAGTATTTT.

The rearrangement joins TRBV28 to TRBJ2-7, with 7 bases identical to TRBD1. Germline CDR1 is MDHEN and CDR2 is SYDVKM. J gave up 3 bases and V 6 bases, and 20 bases lay outside the gene matches. The CDR3 extends over 18 amino acids. The CDR3 sequence: CASSQEPFRQGWDYEQYF. The CDR3 DNA sequence: TGTGCCAGCAGCCAGGAACCATTCAGACAGGGCTGGGACTACGAGCAGTACTTC.

The J gene is TRBJ1-2, the V gene TRBV6-2 or TRBV6-3; D might be TRBD1 (6 bases). The V and J ends lost 2 bases and 6 bases respectively, with 10 bases between them. Looked up from germline, CDR1 is MNHEY and CDR2 is SVGEGT. The CDR3 contains 13 residues. The CDR3 DNA reads as TGTGCCAGCAGTTACAGGGGGTTCGATGGCTACACCTTC. Its protein is CASSYRGFDGYTF.

This chain uses TRBV21-1 with TRBJ1-4; TRBD1 is the table's D call, not checked against the DNA. TRBV21-1 is an annotated pseudogene. This CDR3 contains 17 residues. CDR3 sequence reads: CASSPRGQGPTNEKLFF. DNA of the CDR3: TGTGCCAGCAGCCCCCGTGGACAGGGGCCAACTAATGAAAAACTGTTTTTT.

In this sample, this clone turned up once. V and J are TRBV7-9 and TRBJ1-5, with D uncertain. Trimming removed 3 bases from V and 6 bases from J, with 12 bases in between. The CDR3 extends over 14 amino acids. Germline-derived CDR1 and CDR2 are SEHNR and FQNEAQ (reference sequence). The CDR3 reads CASSLKGGSQPQHF. The CDR3 DNA reads TGTGCCAGCAGCTTGAAGGGCGGGAGTCAGCCCCAGCATTTT.

This sequence joins TRBV29-1 and TRBJ2-7; D is undetermined. CDR3 length: 10 residues. Germline CDR1 SQVTM, CDR2 ANQGSEA. Trimming cost V 0 bases and J 6 bases, with 3 bases left between them. The CDR3 here is CSVEDLEQYF. The CDR3 region has the DNA TGCAGCGTTGAAGACCTCGAGCAGTACTTC.

The J gene is TRBJ1-5, the V gene TRBV5-6, with D hard to call. Germline V gene data show CDR1 as SGHDT and CDR2 as YYEEEE. The length of the CDR3 is 16 residues. V was clipped by 0 bases and J by 1 base, with 11 bases between them. The CDR3 nucleotides are TGTGCCAGCAGCTTGGAAGGCTACAGAAGCAATCAGCCCCAGCATTTT. Translating gives CASSLEGYRSNQPQHF.

The chain is built from TRBV5-1 and TRBJ1-1; D call uncertain. V lost 0 bases, J lost 0 bases, and 12 bases lay in between. From germline, CDR1 is SGHRS and CDR2 YFSETQ. The CDR3 is 16 residues long. CDR3 nucleotide sequence: TGCGCCAGCAGCTTGGTAGAGGGCCGGGTGAACACTGAAGCTTTCTTT. The encoded protein is CASSLVEGRVNTEAFF.

The chain carries TRBV5-1 and TRBJ1-5, with D perhaps TRBD1 (5 bases). The CDR3 runs to 14 residues. Trimming pared 0 bases from V and 3 bases from J, leaving 7 bases between. Germline CDR1 and CDR2: SGHRS and YFSETQ. DNA for the CDR3: TGCGCCAGCAGCTTGGGCAGGGACAATCAGCCCCAGCATTTT. This translates into CASSLGRDNQPQHF.

V gene TRBV23-1 combines with J gene TRBJ1-2; the D gene is possibly TRBD1 (5 bases). TRBV23-1 is annotated as an ORF whose role is uncertain. Trimming took off 3 bases at V and 0 bases at J, with 17 bases between the two ends. The CDR3 totals 17 residues. As DNA, the CDR3 is TGCGCCAGCAGTCAGAACAGGTGGGCTAGGGCTAACTATGGCTACACCTTC. It yields the protein CASSQNRWARANYGYTF.

This chain links TRBV30 with TRBJ1-5; D gene ambiguous. V was trimmed by 2 bases and J by 0 bases, leaving 14 bases between them. CDR3 size: 16 residues. CDR1 is GTSNPN, CDR2 SVGIG, per germline (reference sequence). The CDR3 protein is CAWSSGLSNSNQPQHF. In DNA form, the CDR3 reads TGTGCCTGGAGTTCCGGACTTTCCAATAGCAATCAGCCCCAGCATTTT.

CDR3 coding DNA: TGTGCCAGCAGCCCTGGGACAGGGCGGCCTGAAGCTTTCTTT. Translation: CASSPGTGRPEAFF. The genes are TRBV7-2 and TRBJ1-1, with 9 bases lining up with TRBD1. CDR1 is SGHTA, CDR2 FQGNSA, per germline. This CDR3 has 14 amino acids. The V and J ends lost 5 bases and 6 bases, in that order; junction bases with no gene match: 7.

CDR3 nucleotide sequence: TGTGCCAGCAGTCCGGGACATAGCAATCAGCCCCAGCATTTT. This codes for CASSPGHSNQPQHF. The V and J genes are TRBV11-2 and TRBJ1-5; D perhaps matches TRBD1 (6 bases). V shed 6 bases and J shed 0 bases, with 9 bases lying between them. CDR1 is SGHAT and CDR2 is FQNNGV in the germline V gene. The CDR3 is 14 residues long.

The V and J genes are TRBV6-5 and TRBJ2-1; TRBD2 might be the D (6 bases). Germline CDR1 reads MNHEY; CDR2 reads SVGAGI. This CDR3 is 15 amino acids long. V lost 5 bases and J 5 bases, leaving 16 bases between the germline ends. CDR3 DNA: TGTGCCAGCAGTCCCACCCTAGCGCGGAACAATGAGCAGTTCTTC. This codes for CASSPTLARNNEQFF.